The clone carrying this TCR beta chain came up once. Its antigen is currently unknown. Other DNA sequences in this sample translate to the same CDR3. This entry is derived from a study of shared clonotypes between healthy human individuals. The study, taken as a whole, reports: The low donor count limited represented genetic and exposure-history diversity.

Produced via immunoSEQ multiplex PCR; TCRdb's table is partial and in-frame only. The repertoire holds a few million clones, more than 90% seen once, with around 0.14% in the top ten. Trimming cost V 6 bases and J 2 bases, with 11 bases left between them. Germline CDR1 and CDR2: KGHSH and LQKENI. This CDR3 contains 13 residues. Specimen: naive CD4+ T cells sorted from blood. The subset is: CD45RA+ positively selected. This chain uses TRBV18 with TRBJ2-7, with D possibly being TRBD1 (6 bases). The receptor comes from a man between 18 and 35 years old in good health. The CDR3 DNA follows: TGTGCCAGCTCCCCAGGGGCCACCTACGAGCAGTACTTC. Amino acid sequence: CASSPGATYEQYF.